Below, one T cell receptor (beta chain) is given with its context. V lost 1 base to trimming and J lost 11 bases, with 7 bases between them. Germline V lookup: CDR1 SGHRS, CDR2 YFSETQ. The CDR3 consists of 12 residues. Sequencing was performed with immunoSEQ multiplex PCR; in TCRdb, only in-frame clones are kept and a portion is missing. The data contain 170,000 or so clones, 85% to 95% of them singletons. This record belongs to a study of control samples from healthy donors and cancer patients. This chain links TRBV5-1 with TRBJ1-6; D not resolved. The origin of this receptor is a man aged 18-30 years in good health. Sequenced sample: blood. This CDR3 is CASSLRDAPLHF. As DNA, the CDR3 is TGCGCCAGCAGCTTGCGCGATGCACCCCTCCACTTT.